Presented here are 28 T cell receptor beta chains from one specimen sequenced in a study of spatial heterogeneity in lung cancer (dated by TCRdb to the late 2010s). What the research found in general, with its limitations: The tumor nonsynonymous mutation count correlated with the number of expanded intratumoral alpha and beta TCRs.

Antigens for these TCRs are unknown. The time point tag for this specimen amounts to: sample taken at primary tumor resection. Library preparation used 5' RACE. The sample was run on a NextSeq 500. TCRdb reanalyzed the raw reads on its own, using fastp at Q25 for trimming and MiXCR for clone calling, and kept in-frame beta chains. CDR3 protein duplicates are merged, each entry listing the most common genes and DNA. The sample table contains 8,000 to 9,500 distinct CDR3 sequences; only one count was recorded for roughly 4.7% of them. The ten largest clones capture 11% of the sample. The specimen was lung tumor tissue, collected at surgery. These TCRs come from a female donor with early-stage non-small cell lung cancer.

This clonotype was seen at least ten times. The V gene is TRBV12-3 or TRBV12-4, the J gene TRBJ2-1, with 8 bases fitting TRBD2. The CDR3 loop spans 14 amino acids. V gave up 7 bases and J gave up 8 bases; unmatched junction bases: 10. CDR3 region: CASTLGGVRDEQFF. CDR3 DNA sequence: TGTGCCAGCACTCTCGGGGGGGTACGGGATGAGCAGTTCTTC.

This clonotype was counted ten times or more. This rearrangement joins TRBV24-1 to TRBJ2-1, with 12 positions matching TRBD2. Trimming cost V 9 bases and J 8 bases; bases outside gene matches: 4. CDR1 and CDR2 from the germline V gene are KGHDR and SFDVKD. The CDR3 has 13 residues. For the CDR3, the DNA is TGTGCCACCGGGACTAGCGGGCGAGATGAGCAGTTCTTC. Translating it yields CATGTSGRDEQFF.

This clonotype was seen many times. V is TRBV2 and J is TRBJ2-7; no clear D. This CDR3 has 13 residues. The germline V and J ends were trimmed by 1 base and 6 bases, with 10 bases remaining between them. CDR1 and CDR2 (germline): SNHLY, FYNNEI. As DNA, the CDR3 is TGTGCCAGCAGTGAAGACTGGCGAGGCGAGCAGTACTTC. It is translated as CASSEDWRGEQYF.

This clonotype was seen at least ten times. The chain is built from TRBV7-2 and TRBJ2-7; 9 bases agree with TRBD1. Germline lookup yields CDR1 SGHTA and CDR2 FQGNSA. J was trimmed by 3 bases and V by 6 bases; bases with no gene match: 6. The CDR3 length is 14 residues. CDR3: CASSQTGQGYEQYF. The CDR3 nucleotides are TGTGCCAGCAGTCAAACGGGACAGGGCTACGAGCAGTACTTC.

This clonotype was seen many times. This chain joins TRBV1 and TRBJ2-5. TRBV1 is recorded as a pseudogene. The CDR3 is made up of 12 amino acids. Here the CDR3 DNA reads TGCACCAGCAGCCAAGCGATAGAGACCCAGTACTTC. Encoded protein: CTSSQAIETQYF.

The sample holds many counts of this clonotype. The rearrangement links TRBV7-8 to TRBJ2-2, with D perhaps TRBD1 (6 bases). Germline CDR1 is SGHVS and CDR2 is FQNEAQ. The CDR3 has 16 residues. V lost 6 bases to trimming and J lost 5 bases, with 19 bases between them. The chain's CDR3 is CASSQGSGHITGELFF. The DNA of the CDR3 is TGTGCCAGCAGTCAGGGGAGTGGGCACATTACCGGGGAGCTGTTTTTT.

This clonotype is medium-sized by share. This rearrangement joins TRBV4-1 to TRBJ2-1; the D call may be TRBD1 or TRBD2 (5 bases each). Germline loops: CDR1 MGHRA, CDR2 YSYEKL. V was trimmed by 5 bases and J by 4 bases, leaving 18 bases between them. The CDR3 loop spans 16 amino acids. The CDR3 spells CASSAPGSARYNEQFF. The DNA of the CDR3 is TGCGCCAGCAGCGCCCCAGGGAGCGCTAGATACAATGAGCAGTTCTTC.

In its sample, this clonotype ranks as medium-sized (0.01 to 0.1%). J is TRBJ2-3 and V is TRBV20-1, with unresolved D. CDR1 is DFQATT, CDR2 SNEGSKA, per germline (reference sequence). Trimming removed 6 bases at V and 0 bases at J, with 13 bases between. CDR3 size: 14 residues. In DNA form, the CDR3 reads TGCAGTGCCCTGTACGGCTCTAGCACAGATACGCAGTATTTT. Its protein is CSALYGSSTDTQYF.

This clonotype was seen ten or more times. The chain carries TRBV7-9 and TRBJ2-3, with 8 bases fitting TRBD1. The V gene end was trimmed by 4 bases and the J gene end by 0 bases; junction bases not matched to a gene: 3. In germline, CDR1 is SEHNR, CDR2 FQNEAQ (reference sequence). This CDR3 comprises 15 residues. The CDR3 coding sequence is TGTGCCAGCAGCTCCGACAGGGGTAGCACAGATACGCAGTATTTT. This translates into CASSSDRGSTDTQYF.

This chain uses TRBV25-1 with TRBJ1-4, with unresolved D. The CDR3 covers 14 residues. Germline V lookup: CDR1 MGHDK, CDR2 SYGVNS. Trimming removed 9 bases at V and 8 bases at J, with 19 bases between. In nucleotides, the CDR3 is TGTGCCAGTCGTGAATTCAGGAATAGGGAAAAACTGTTTTTT. Protein: CASREFRNREKLFF. Based on the CDR3 plus reference TRBV25-1 and TRBJ1-4, the full variable domain is EADIYQTPRYLVIGTGKKITLECSQTMGHDKMYWYQQDPGMELHLIHYSYGVNSTEKGDLSSESTVSRIRTEHFPLTLESARPSHTSQYLCASREFRNREKLFFGSGTQLSVL.

The table lists this clonotype with a few counts. One end of the junction fails to match germline, which may point to a read error. This rearrangement joins TRBV4-1 to TRBJ1-2, with 9 bases aligning to TRBD1. CDR3 length: 15 residues. Germline assignment: CDR1 MGHRA and CDR2 YSYEKL. This CDR3 reads CASSQGRDRVYGYNF. For the CDR3, the DNA is TGCGCCAGCAGCCAAGGCCGGGACAGGGTCTATGGCTACAACTTC.

This clonotype was found a few times. This chain links TRBV20-1 with TRBJ2-1, with D perhaps being TRBD1 or TRBD2 (6 bases each). Trimming left V 6 bases short and J 9 bases short, with 21 bases between. The CDR3 consists of 14 residues. Germline CDR1 DFQATT, CDR2 SNEGSKA (reference sequence). CDR3 residues: CSARPPGARCEQFF. In DNA form, the CDR3 reads TGCAGTGCGAGACCTCCGGGGGCCCGTTGTGAGCAGTTCTTC.

This clonotype is classed as medium-sized (0.01 to 0.1%). The chain has TRBV30 and TRBJ1-1, with 9 bases identical to TRBD1. Germline V gene lookup returns CDR1 GTSNPN and CDR2 SVGIG (reference sequence). Unmatched junction bases numbered 4, after V lost 0 bases and J lost 5 bases. This CDR3 contains 14 residues. CDR3 bases: TGTGCCTGGAGTGTACTGGGACAGGGAACTGAAGCTTTCTTT. Translation: CAWSVLGQGTEAFF.

The table lists this clonotype with a count of one. The chain is built from TRBV30 and TRBJ1-5; unclear D gene. There are 14 residues in the CDR3. The germline V gene has CDR1 GTSNPN and CDR2 SVGIG (reference sequence). The V and J ends lost 1 base and 0 bases respectively, with 7 bases between them. The CDR3 DNA reads as TGTGCCTGGAGTGCGACATCTAGCAATCAGCCCCAGCATTTT. Amino acid sequence: CAWSATSSNQPQHF.

There are many counts of this clonotype. The chain has TRBV5-1 and TRBJ1-3; TRBD1 is a possible D gene (6 bases). This CDR3 has 14 amino acids. V was pared by 2 bases and J by 1 base, with 7 bases between. The germline V gene encodes CDR1 SGHRS and CDR2 YFSETQ. Here the CDR3 reads CASSFTGSGNTIYF. In DNA form, the CDR3 reads TGCGCCAGCAGCTTCACAGGGTCTGGAAACACCATATATTTT. The variable domain in full, with the rest retrieved from reference TRBV5-1 and TRBJ1-3, is KAGVTQTPRYLIKTRGQQVTLSCSPISGHRSVSWYQQTPGQGLQFLFEYFSETQRNKGNFPGRFSGRQFSNSRSEMNVSTLELGDSALYLCASSFTGSGNTIYFGEGSWLTVV.

This clonotype was seen a handful of times. This sequence joins TRBV19 and TRBJ2-5; D not resolved. The CDR3 length is 13 residues. The germline CDR1 and CDR2 sequences are LNHDA and SQIVND (reference sequence). V lost 3 bases, J lost 5 bases, and 10 bases lay in between. The CDR3 nucleotides read TGTGCCAGTAGTATCGTCCCGGATGAGACCCAGTACTTC. It yields the protein CASSIVPDETQYF. The full variable domain, completed using reference TRBV19 and TRBJ2-5, is DGGITQSPKYLFRKEGQNVTLSCEQNLNHDAMYWYRQDPGQGLRLIYYSQIVNDFQKGDIAEGYSVSREKKESFPLTVTSAQKNPTAFYLCASSIVPDETQYFGPGTRLLVL.

This clonotype is medium-sized (0.01 to 0.1%) by share. The V gene is TRBV6-1, the J gene TRBJ1-2, with 7 bases fitting TRBD1. Germline CDR1 and CDR2: MNHNS and SASEGT. This CDR3 comprises 11 residues. J was trimmed by 9 bases and V by 5 bases; bases with no gene match: 3. The CDR3: CASSRQGSYTF. The CDR3 DNA is TGTGCCAGCAGTAGACAGGGTAGCTACACCTTC.

There are many counts of this clonotype. The chain joins TRBV12-3 or TRBV12-4 to TRBJ2-7; 10 positions match TRBD1. Trimming cost V 6 bases and J 7 bases; bases outside gene matches: 15. This CDR3 region has 16 residues. CDR3 in amino acids: CASSHSAGTGVGEQYF. The CDR3 DNA sequence: TGTGCCAGCAGCCATTCCGCGGGGACAGGGGTCGGAGAGCAGTACTTC.

This clonotype was seen many times. The gene calls are TRBV12-3 or TRBV12-4 and TRBJ2-5, with 8 bases identical to TRBD2. The junction had 4 bases not matched to a gene; V was cut back by 5 bases and J by 2 bases. The CDR3 runs 14 residues. CDR3 loop: CASSPSGSQETQYF. In DNA form, the CDR3 reads TGTGCCAGCAGTCCAAGCGGGAGTCAAGAGACCCAGTACTTC.

This clonotype has at least ten counts. In nucleotides, the CDR3 is TGTGCCAGTCGAAAGCGAGCGGGAGTGGGCACAGATACGCAGTATTTT. Protein: CASRKRAGVGTDTQYF. The chain is built from TRBV28 and TRBJ2-3, with 8 bases that match TRBD2. V lost 9 bases, J lost 1 base, and 12 bases stayed unmatched. In germline, CDR1 is MDHEN, CDR2 SYDVKM. This CDR3 has 16 amino acids.

This clonotype has a count of ten or more. This sequence joins TRBV12-3 or TRBV12-4 and TRBJ1-4, with 8 bases matching TRBD1. The V gene end was trimmed by 3 bases and the J gene end by 5 bases; junction bases not matched to a gene: 2. The CDR3 is made up of 14 amino acids. The DNA for the CDR3 is TGTGCCAGCAGTTTCGGACAGGGAAATGAAAAACTGTTTTTT. This sequence encodes CASSFGQGNEKLFF.

The table lists this clonotype with a few counts. The chain combines TRBV5-1 with TRBJ1-1; weak D call: TRBD1 (5 bases). The V gene lost 1 base and the J gene lost 0 bases, with 7 bases spanning the gap. The germline CDR1 and CDR2 sequences are SGHRS and YFSETQ. The CDR3 loop spans 14 amino acids. CDR3 nucleotide sequence: TGCGCCAGCAGCTTGTGGGGGATGAACACTGAAGCTTTCTTT. Amino acids: CASSLWGMNTEAFF.

This clonotype was counted at least ten times. V is TRBV6-1 and J is TRBJ1-1; tentatively, D is TRBD1 (6 bases). The CDR3 runs to 16 residues. Per the germline V gene, CDR1 is MNHNS and CDR2 is SASEGT. V was cut by 0 bases and J by 3 bases, with 14 bases left in between. The CDR3 DNA reads TGTGCCAGCAGTGAAGCGGGGGCAGGGGAAGACACTGAAGCTTTCTTT. Amino acid sequence: CASSEAGAGEDTEAFF.

This clonotype was picked up many times. The genes are TRBV3-1 and TRBJ2-7, with D hard to call. With 2 bases removed from V and 3 bases from J, the gap between germline ends came to 8 bases. The germline gives CDR1 LGHDT, CDR2 YNNKEL (reference sequence). CDR3 length equals 13 residues. In nucleotides, the CDR3 is TGTGCCAGCAGCCAATTAGATCGCTACGAGCAGTACTTC. As protein: CASSQLDRYEQYF.

In its sample, this clonotype was seen many times. The rearrangement links TRBV9 to TRBJ1-1; D is undetermined. Between the trimmed V and J ends, which lost 1 base and 1 base, there was a span of 5 bases. The CDR3 runs to 13 residues. Germline CDR1 SGDLS, CDR2 YYNGEE. The CDR3 nucleotides read TGTGCCAGCAGCGTACAGCAGAACACTGAAGCTTTCTTT. It specifies CASSVQQNTEAFF.

A word on this clonotype: Possible read error: a much larger clone is one base away. V gene TRBV28 combines with J gene TRBJ1-1, with 9 bases that match TRBD1. CDR3 length: 13 residues. Germline V CDR1 and CDR2: MDHEN, SYDVKM. In DNA, the CDR3 is TGTGCCGGCAGTTACGGACAGGGGACTGAAGCTTTCTTT. As protein: CAGSYGQGTEAFF.

This clonotype was observed many times. The V gene is TRBV12-3 or TRBV12-4, the J gene TRBJ1-1; D ambiguous. V gave up 3 bases and J gave up 5 bases, with 7 bases separating them. This CDR3 has 12 residues. The CDR3 DNA reads as TGTGCCAGCAGTTTGGCGGGGACTGAAGCTTTCTTT. It specifies CASSLAGTEAFF.

This clonotype is labeled medium-sized. This sequence joins TRBV28 and TRBJ2-5; 7 positions match TRBD1. This CDR3 spans 15 amino acids. The trim removed 4 bases at V and 4 bases at J, leaving 9 bases unmatched. Germline CDR1 and CDR2: MDHEN and SYDVKM. CDR3 DNA: TGTGCCAGCAGTTCCCTAGGGGGCACGGGAGAGACCCAGTACTTC. This sequence encodes CASSSLGGTGETQYF.